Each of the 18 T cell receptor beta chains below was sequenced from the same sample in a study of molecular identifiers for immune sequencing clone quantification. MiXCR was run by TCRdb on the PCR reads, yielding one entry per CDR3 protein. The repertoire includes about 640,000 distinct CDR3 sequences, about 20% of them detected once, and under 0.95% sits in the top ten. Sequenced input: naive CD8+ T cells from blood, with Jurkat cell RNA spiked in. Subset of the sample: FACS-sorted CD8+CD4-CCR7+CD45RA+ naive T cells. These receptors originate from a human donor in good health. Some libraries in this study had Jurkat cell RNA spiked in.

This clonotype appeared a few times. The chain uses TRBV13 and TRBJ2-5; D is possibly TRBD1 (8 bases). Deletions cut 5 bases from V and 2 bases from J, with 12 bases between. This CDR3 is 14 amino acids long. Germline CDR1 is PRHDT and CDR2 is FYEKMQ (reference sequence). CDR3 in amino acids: CASSHRGGQETQYF. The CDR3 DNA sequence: TGTGCCAGCAGCCACAGGGGGGGGCAAGAGACCCAGTACTTC.

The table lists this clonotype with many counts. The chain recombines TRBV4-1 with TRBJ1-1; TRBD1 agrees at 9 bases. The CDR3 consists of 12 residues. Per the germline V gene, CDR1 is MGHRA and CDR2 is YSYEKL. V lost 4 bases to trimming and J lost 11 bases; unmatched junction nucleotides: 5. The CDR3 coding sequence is TGCGCCAGCAGCCGCCAACAGGGGGCTGCTTTCTTT. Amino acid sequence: CASSRQQGAAFF.

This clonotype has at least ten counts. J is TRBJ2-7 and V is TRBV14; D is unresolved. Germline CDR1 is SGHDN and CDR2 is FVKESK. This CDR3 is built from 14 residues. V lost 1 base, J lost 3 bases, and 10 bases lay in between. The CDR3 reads CASSQALASYEQYF. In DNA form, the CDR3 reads TGTGCCAGCAGCCAAGCATTAGCCAGCTACGAGCAGTACTTC.

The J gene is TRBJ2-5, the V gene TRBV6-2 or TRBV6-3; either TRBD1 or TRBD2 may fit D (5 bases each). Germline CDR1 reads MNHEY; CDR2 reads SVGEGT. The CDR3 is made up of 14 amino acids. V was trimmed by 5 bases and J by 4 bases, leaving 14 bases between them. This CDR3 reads CASSERGIRETQYF. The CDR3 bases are TGTGCCAGCAGTGAGAGGGGCATTAGAGAGACCCAGTACTTC.

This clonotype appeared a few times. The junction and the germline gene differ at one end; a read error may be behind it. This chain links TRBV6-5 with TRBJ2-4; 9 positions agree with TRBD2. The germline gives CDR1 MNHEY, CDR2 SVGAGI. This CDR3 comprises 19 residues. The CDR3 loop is CASSHSPPGERGDRNIQYF. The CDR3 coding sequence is TGTGCCAGCAGTCACTCCCCTCCTGGGGAGCGGGGGGACCGAAACATTCAGTACTTC.

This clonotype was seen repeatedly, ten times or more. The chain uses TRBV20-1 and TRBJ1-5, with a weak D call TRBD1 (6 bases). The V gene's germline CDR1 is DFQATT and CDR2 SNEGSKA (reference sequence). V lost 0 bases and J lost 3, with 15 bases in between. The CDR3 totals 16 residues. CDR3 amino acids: CSARDYLDSSNQPQHF. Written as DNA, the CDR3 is TGCAGTGCTAGAGACTACCTGGACAGCTCCAATCAGCCCCAGCATTTT.

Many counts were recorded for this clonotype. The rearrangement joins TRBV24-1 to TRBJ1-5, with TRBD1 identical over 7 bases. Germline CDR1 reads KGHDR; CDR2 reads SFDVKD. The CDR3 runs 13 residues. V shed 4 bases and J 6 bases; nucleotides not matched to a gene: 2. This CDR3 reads CATSDGQAQPQHF. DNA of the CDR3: TGTGCCACCAGTGACGGACAGGCTCAGCCCCAGCATTTT.

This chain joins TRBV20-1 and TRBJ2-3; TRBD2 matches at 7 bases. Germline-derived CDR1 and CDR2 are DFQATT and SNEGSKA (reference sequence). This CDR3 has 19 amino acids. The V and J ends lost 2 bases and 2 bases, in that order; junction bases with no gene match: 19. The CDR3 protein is CSARHGAGAQRDSTDTQYF. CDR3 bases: TGCAGTGCTAGACATGGAGCTGGCGCCCAGCGGGATTCCACAGATACGCAGTATTTT.

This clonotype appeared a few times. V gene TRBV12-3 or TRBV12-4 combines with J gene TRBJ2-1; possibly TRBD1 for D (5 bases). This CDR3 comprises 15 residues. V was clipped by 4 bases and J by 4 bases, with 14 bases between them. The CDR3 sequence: CASSYQGRVYNEQFF. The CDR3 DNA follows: TGTGCCAGCAGTTACCAGGGTAGGGTTTACAATGAGCAGTTCTTC.

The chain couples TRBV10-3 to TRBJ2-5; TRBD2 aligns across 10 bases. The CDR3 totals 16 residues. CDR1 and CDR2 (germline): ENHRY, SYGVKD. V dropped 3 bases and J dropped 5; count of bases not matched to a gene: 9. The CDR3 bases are TGTGCCATCAGTGAAGGTCTAGCGGGGGCTGGGGAGACCCAGTACTTC. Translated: CAISEGLAGAGETQYF.

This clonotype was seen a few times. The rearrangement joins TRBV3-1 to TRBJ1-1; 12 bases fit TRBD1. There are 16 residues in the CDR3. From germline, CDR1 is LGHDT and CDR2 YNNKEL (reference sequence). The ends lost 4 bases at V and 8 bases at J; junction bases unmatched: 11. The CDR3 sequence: CASSRDRGRLFPEAFF. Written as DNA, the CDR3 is TGTGCCAGCAGCCGGGACAGGGGGCGTCTTTTCCCCGAAGCTTTCTTT.

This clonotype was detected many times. CDR3 sequence reads: CASSGWITSTDTQYF. The CDR3 region has the DNA TGTGCCAGCTCGGGTTGGATAACTAGCACAGATACGCAGTATTTT. V gene TRBV27 combines with J gene TRBJ2-3; D gene unclear. The CDR3 sequence is 15 residues long. Per germline, CDR1 MNHEY and CDR2 SMNVEV (reference sequence). V lost 8 bases and J 0 bases, leaving 15 bases between the germline ends.

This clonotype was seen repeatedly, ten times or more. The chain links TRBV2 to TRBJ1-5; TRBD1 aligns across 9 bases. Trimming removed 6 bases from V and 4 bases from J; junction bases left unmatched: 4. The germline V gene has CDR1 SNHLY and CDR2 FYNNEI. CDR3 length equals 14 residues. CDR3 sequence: CASRGGQGNQPQHF. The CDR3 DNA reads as TGTGCCAGCAGGGGAGGACAGGGGAATCAGCCCCAGCATTTT.

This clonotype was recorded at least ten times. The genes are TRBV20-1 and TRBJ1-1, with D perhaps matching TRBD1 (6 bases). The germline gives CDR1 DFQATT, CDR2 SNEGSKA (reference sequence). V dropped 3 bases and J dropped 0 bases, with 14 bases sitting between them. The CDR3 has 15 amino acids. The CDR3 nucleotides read TGCAGTGCTAGCCTCCGGGACACCTTGAACACTGAAGCTTTCTTT. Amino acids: CSASLRDTLNTEAFF.

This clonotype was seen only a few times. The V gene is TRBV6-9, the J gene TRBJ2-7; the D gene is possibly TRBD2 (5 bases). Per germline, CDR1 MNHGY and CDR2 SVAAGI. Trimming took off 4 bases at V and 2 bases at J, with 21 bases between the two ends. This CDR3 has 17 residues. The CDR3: CASSSDDTRGRAYEQYF. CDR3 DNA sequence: TGTGCCAGCAGTTCAGACGACACCCGAGGGAGAGCCTACGAGCAGTACTTC.

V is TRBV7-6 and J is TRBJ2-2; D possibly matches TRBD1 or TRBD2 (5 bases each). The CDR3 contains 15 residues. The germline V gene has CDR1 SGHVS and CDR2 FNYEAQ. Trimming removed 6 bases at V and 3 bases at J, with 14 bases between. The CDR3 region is CASRYRDEDTGELFF. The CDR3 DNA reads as TGTGCCAGCAGGTACCGGGACGAGGACACCGGGGAGCTGTTTTTT. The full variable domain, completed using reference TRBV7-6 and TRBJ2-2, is GAGVSQSPRYKVTKRGQDVALRCDPISGHVSLYWYRQALGQGPEFLTYFNYEAQQDKSGLPNDRFSAERPEGSISTLTIQRTEQRDSAMYRCASRYRDEDTGELFFGEGSRLTVL.

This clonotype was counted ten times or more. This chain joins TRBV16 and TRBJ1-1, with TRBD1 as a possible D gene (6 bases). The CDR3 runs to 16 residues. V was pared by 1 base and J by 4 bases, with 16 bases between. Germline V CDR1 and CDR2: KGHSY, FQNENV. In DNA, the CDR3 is TGTGCCAGCAGCCAATATATTCAGGGGCGAGCCACTGAAGCTTTCTTT. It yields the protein CASSQYIQGRATEAFF.

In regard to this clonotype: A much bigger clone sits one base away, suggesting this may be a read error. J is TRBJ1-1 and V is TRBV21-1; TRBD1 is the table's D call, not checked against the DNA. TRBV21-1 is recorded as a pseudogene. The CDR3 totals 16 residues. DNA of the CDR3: TGTGCCAGCAGCAAAGGAGAGTGGGGCCGCTACACTGAAGCTTTCTTT. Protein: CASSKGEWGRYTEAFF.